The entry below describes one TCR beta chain. TCRdb keeps only in-frame clones here, not all; method: immunoSEQ multiplex PCR. The sample has around 240,000 clones; around 90% are singletons. From germline, CDR1 is LGHNA and CDR2 YSLEER. The CDR3 sequence is 16 residues long. V lost 0 bases and J lost 7, with 19 bases in between. The data are from a study of cytomegalovirus exposure and HLA in healthy donors. This chain joins TRBV4-3 and TRBJ2-7; TRBD2 might be the D (5 bases). The TCR originated in a woman between 18 and 30 years old in good health and CMV-seronegative. The sequenced sample was PBMCs. This CDR3 is CASSQESFGVSPEQYF. The CDR3 DNA sequence: TGCGCCAGCAGCCAAGAGTCTTTCGGGGTGTCTCCAGAGCAGTACTTC.